This TCR beta chain comes out of a study of CD8 T cells in ankylosing spondylitis. This clonotype was counted between two and nine times. In making TCR beta libraries, quantitative 5'-RACE with molecular barcodes was used. TCRdb reanalysed the 5' RACE reads using MiXCR and keeps one entry per CDR3 protein. The sample consists of about 160,000 distinct CDR3 sequences, about 18% of them appearing once. The CDR3 length is 15 residues. The V gene's germline CDR1 is SNHLY and CDR2 FYNNEI. V shed 6 bases and J 4 bases; nucleotides not matched to a gene: 8. Sequencing was done on a sample of blood, either unsorted or a sorted T cell fraction (not recorded which). The TCR originated in a male donor with ankylosing spondylitis or in good health (not recorded which). This chain connects TRBV2 to TRBJ2-1; 8 bases fit TRBD2. CDR3: CASRGPGLGYNEQFF. The CDR3 bases are TGTGCCAGCAGAGGTCCGGGACTAGGTTACAATGAGCAGTTCTTC.